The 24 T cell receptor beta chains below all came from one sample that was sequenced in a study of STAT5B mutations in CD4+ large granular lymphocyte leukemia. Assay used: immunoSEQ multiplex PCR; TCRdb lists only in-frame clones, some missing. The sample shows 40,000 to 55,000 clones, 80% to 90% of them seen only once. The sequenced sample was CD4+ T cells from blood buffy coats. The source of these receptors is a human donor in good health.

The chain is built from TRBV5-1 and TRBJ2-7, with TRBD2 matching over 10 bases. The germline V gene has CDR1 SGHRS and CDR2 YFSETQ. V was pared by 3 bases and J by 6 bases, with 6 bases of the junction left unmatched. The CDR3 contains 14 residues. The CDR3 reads CASSSLAGVSEQYF. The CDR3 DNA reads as TGCGCCAGCAGCTCCCTAGCGGGAGTGAGCGAGCAGTACTTC.

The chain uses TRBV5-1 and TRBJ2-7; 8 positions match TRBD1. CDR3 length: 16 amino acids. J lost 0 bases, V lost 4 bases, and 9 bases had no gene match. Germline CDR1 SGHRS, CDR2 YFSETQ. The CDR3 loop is CASSNRDRSGSYEQYF. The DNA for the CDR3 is TGCGCCAGCAGCAATCGGGACAGGTCAGGCTCCTACGAGCAGTACTTC.

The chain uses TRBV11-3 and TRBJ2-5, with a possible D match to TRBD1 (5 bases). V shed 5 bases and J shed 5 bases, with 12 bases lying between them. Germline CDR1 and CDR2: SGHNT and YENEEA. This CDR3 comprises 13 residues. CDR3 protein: CASSRRQYETQYF. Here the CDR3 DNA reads TGTGCCAGCAGCCGACGACAGTACGAGACCCAGTACTTC.

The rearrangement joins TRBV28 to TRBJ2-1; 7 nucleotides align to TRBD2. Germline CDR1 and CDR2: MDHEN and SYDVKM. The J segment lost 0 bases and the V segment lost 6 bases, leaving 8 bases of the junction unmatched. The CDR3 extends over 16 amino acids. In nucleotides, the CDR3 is TGTGCCAGCAGCCCCCCGGGACTACACTCCTACAATGAGCAGTTCTTC. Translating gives CASSPPGLHSYNEQFF. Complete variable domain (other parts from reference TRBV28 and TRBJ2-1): DVKVTQSSRYLVKRTGEKVFLECVQDMDHENMFWYRQDPGLGLRLIYFSYDVKMKEKGDIPEGYSVSREKKERFSLILESASTNQTSMYLCASSPPGLHSYNEQFFGPGTRLTVL.

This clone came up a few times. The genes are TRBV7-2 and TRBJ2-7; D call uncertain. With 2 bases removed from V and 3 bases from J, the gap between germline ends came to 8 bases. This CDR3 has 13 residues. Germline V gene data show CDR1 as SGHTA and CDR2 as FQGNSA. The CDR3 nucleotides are TGTGCCAGCAGCTTACCTTGGGGCTACGAGCAGTACTTC. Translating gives CASSLPWGYEQYF.

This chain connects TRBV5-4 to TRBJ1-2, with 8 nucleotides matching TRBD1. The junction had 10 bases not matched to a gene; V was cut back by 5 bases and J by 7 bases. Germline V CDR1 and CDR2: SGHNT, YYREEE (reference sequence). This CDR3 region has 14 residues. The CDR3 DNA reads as TGTGCCAGCAGTTACCAGGGGGCGCACTCTGGCTACACCTTC. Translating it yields CASSYQGAHSGYTF. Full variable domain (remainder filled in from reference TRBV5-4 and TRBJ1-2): ETGVTQSPTHLIKTRGQQVTLRCSSQSGHNTVSWYQQALGQGPQFIFQYYREEENGRGNFPPRFSGLQFPNYSSELNVNALELDDSALYLCASSYQGAHSGYTFGSGTRLTVV.

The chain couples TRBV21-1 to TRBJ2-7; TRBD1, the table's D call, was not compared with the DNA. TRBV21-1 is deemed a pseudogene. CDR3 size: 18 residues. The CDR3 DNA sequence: TGTGCCAGCAGCAAAAACAGGGGAGTGGGTGGAATATCCTACGAGCAGTACTTC. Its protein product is CASSKNRGVGGISYEQYF.

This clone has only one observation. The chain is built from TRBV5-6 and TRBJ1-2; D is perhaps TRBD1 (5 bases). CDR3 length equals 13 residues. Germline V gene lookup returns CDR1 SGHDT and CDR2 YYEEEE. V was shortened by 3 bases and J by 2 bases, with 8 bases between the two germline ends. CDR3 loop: CASSSRDNYGYTF. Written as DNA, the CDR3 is TGTGCCAGCAGCTCCCGGGACAACTATGGCTACACCTTC.

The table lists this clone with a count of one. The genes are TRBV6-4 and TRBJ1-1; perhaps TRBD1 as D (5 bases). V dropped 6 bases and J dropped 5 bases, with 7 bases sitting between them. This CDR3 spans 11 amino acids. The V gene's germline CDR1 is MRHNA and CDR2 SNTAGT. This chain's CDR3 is CASSQGTEAFF. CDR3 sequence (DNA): TGTGCCAGCAGCCAGGGAACTGAAGCTTTCTTT.

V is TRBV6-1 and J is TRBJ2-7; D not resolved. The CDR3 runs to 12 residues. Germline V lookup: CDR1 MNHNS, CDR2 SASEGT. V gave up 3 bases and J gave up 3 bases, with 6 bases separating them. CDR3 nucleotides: TGTGCCAGCAGTGACAGGTACTACGAGCAGTACTTC. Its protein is CASSDRYYEQYF.

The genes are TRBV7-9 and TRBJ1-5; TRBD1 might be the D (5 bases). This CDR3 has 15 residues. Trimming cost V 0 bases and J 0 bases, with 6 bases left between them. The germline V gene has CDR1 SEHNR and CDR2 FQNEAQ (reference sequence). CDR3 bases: TGTGCCAGCAGCTTAGCGGGGGGTAGCAATCAGCCCCAGCATTTT. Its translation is CASSLAGGSNQPQHF.

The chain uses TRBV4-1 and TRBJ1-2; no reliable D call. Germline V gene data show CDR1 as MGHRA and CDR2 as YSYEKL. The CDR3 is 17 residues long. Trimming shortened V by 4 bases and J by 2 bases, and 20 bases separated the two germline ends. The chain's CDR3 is CASSRLWEGNGNYGYTF. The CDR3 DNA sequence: TGCGCCAGCAGCCGCCTCTGGGAGGGAAATGGAAACTATGGCTACACCTTC.

The CDR3 spells CASSLTPNQRGNEAFF. CDR3 nucleotide sequence: TGTGCCAGCAGCTTAACGCCGAACCAAAGGGGGAATGAAGCTTTCTTT. J is TRBJ1-1 and V is TRBV7-3; D is perhaps TRBD1 (6 bases). V lost 0 bases and J lost 7, with 18 bases in between. The CDR3 sequence is 16 residues long. CDR1 SGHTA and CDR2 FQGTGA come from the germline V gene.

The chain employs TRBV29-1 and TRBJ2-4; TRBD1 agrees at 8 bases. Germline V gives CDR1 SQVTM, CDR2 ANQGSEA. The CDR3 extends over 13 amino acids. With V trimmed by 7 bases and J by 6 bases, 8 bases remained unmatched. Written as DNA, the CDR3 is TGCAGCGCAACCGGGACAGGTGTAAACATTCAGTACTTC. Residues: CSATGTGVNIQYF.

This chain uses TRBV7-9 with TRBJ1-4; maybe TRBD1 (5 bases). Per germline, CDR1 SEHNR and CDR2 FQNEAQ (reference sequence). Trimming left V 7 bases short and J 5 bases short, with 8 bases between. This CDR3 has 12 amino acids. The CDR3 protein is CASTGGNEKLFF. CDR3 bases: TGTGCCAGCACTGGGGGAAATGAAAAACTGTTTTTT.

CDR3 in DNA: TGTGCCAGCAGCTTCTCGTACGGGGGCGCCCCCCACGAGCAGTACTTC. Protein product: CASSFSYGGAPHEQYF. This rearrangement joins TRBV5-8 to TRBJ2-7, with D tentatively TRBD1 or TRBD2 (6 bases each). Looked up from germline, CDR1 is SGHTS and CDR2 is YDEGEE. The CDR3 covers 16 residues. V gave up 2 bases and J gave up 5 bases, with 20 bases separating them.

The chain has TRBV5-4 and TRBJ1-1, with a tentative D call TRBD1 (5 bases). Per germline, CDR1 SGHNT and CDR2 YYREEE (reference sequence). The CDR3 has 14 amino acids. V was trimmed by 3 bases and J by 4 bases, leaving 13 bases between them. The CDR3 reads CASSWRGKGTEAFF. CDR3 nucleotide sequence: TGTGCCAGCAGCTGGAGGGGTAAAGGCACTGAAGCTTTCTTT.

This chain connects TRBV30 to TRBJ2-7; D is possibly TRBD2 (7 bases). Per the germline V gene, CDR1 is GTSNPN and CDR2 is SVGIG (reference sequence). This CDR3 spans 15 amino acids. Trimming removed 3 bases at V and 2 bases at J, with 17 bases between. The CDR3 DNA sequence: TGTGCCTGGAGCAACGGGGGGCTGGGGCCCTACGAGCAGTACTTC. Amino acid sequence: CAWSNGGLGPYEQYF.

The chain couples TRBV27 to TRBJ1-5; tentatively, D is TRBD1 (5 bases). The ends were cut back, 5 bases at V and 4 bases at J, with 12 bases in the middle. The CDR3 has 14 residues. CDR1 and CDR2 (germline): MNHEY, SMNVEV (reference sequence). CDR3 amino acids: CASSQGYRNQPQHF. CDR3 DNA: TGTGCCAGCAGTCAGGGATACCGAAATCAGCCCCAGCATTTT.

CDR3 loop: CSVDGQGSGRYGYTF. DNA of the CDR3: TGCAGCGTTGACGGACAGGGGTCCGGACGCTATGGCTACACCTTC. The rearrangement links TRBV29-1 to TRBJ1-2, with 9 positions matching TRBD1. With V trimmed by 3 bases and J by 4 bases, 9 bases remained unmatched. Germline lookup yields CDR1 SQVTM and CDR2 ANQGSEA. The CDR3 is 15 residues long. Full variable domain (missing parts from reference TRBV29-1 and TRBJ1-2): SAVISQKPSRDICQRGTSLTIQCQVDSQVTMMFWYRQQPGQSLTLIATANQGSEATYESGFVIDKFPISRPNLTFSTLTVSNMSPEDSSIYLCSVDGQGSGRYGYTFGSGTRLTVV.

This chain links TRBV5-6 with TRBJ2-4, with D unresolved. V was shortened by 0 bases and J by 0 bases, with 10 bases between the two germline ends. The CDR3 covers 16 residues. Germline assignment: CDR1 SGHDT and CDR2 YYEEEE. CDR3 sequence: CASSLEPRLAKNIQYF. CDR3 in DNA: TGTGCCAGCAGCTTGGAGCCACGGCTAGCCAAAAACATTCAGTACTTC.

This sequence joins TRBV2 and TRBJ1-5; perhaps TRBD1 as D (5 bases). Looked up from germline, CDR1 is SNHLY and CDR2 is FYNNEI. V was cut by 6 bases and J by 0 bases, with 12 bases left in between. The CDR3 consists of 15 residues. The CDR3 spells CASSLGTVSNQPQHF. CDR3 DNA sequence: TGTGCCAGCAGCCTAGGGACGGTTAGCAATCAGCCCCAGCATTTT.

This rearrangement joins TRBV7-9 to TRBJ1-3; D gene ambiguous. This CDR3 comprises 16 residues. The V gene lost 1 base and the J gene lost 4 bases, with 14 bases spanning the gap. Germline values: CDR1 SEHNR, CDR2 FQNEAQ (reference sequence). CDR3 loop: CASSLGMGSAGNTIYF. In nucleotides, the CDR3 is TGTGCCAGCAGCTTAGGAATGGGGAGTGCAGGAAACACCATATATTTT.

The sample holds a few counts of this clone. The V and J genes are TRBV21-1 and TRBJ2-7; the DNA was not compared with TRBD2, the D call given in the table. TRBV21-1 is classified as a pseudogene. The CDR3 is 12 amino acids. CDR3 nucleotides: TGTGCCAGCAGCCTACCCCTCGTAGAGCAGTACTTC. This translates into CASSLPLVEQYF.